This T cell receptor (beta chain) originates from a study of T cell responses to AZD1222 COVID-19 vaccine. The CDR3 is 16 amino acids. Germline assignment: CDR1 KGHSH and CDR2 LQKENI. Losses at the gene ends were 1 base for V and 5 bases for J; bases not matched to a gene: 8. Profiled with immunoSEQ multiplex PCR; TCRdb holds only in-frame clones, not every one. The data contain about 120,000 clones, about 89% of them singletons. As concerns this clone: Its antigen is undetermined.

General study points: Spike-specific TCR repertoires showed rising breadth and depth after two AZD1222 doses. Repertoires in all cases were sampled only once the peak T cell response had passed. A mostly white British donor set with more females was recruited, and clonal diversity was possibly underestimated.

The specimen was peripheral blood, collected on day 0 of AZD1222 vaccination. The genes are TRBV18 and TRBJ2-7, with TRBD2 matching over 10 bases. This TCR derives from an adult in good health. The CDR3, as DNA: TGTGCCAGCTCACCACTGACAGGGACTAGCGCCAACGAGCAGTACTTC. This encodes CASSPLTGTSANEQYF.